The 21 T cell receptor beta chains listed next were all sequenced from one sample in a study of cytomegalovirus exposure and HLA in healthy donors. Primers for the PCR totalled 60 Vbeta and 13 Jbeta. Sequenced by immunoSEQ multiplex PCR; TCRdb stores in-frame clones only, minus some. The sample includes around 150,000 clones, roughly 77% seen only once; the top ten take around 3.4%. The sequenced sample consisted of PBMCs. The receptor set was obtained from a young man in good health and CMV-seropositive.

The genes are TRBV30 and TRBJ1-4; D call uncertain. This CDR3 has 13 amino acids. CDR1 is GTSNPN, CDR2 SVGIG, per germline (reference sequence). The V gene lost 0 bases and the J gene lost 5 bases, with 7 bases spanning the gap. CDR3 residues: CAWSVWPNEKLFF. The CDR3, as DNA: TGTGCCTGGAGTGTCTGGCCGAATGAAAAACTGTTTTTT. The entire variable domain, with the rest obtained from reference TRBV30 and TRBJ1-4, is as follows: SQTIHQWPATLVQPVGSPLSLECTVEGTSNPNLYWYRQAAGRGLQLLFYSVGIGQISSEVPQNLSASRPQDRQFILSSKKLLLSDSGFYLCAWSVWPNEKLFFGSGTQLSVL.

J is TRBJ2-3 and V is TRBV19; the match to TRBD2 covers 10 bases. The CDR3 covers 15 residues. The trim removed 3 bases at V and 1 base at J, leaving 1 base unmatched. Germline V gene lookup returns CDR1 LNHDA and CDR2 SQIVND (reference sequence). The CDR3 here is CASSILAGGTDTQYF. Here the CDR3 DNA reads TGTGCCAGTAGTATTCTAGCGGGGGGCACAGATACGCAGTATTTT.

The chain couples TRBV28 to TRBJ2-7; TRBD2 aligns across 7 bases. Germline CDR1 reads MDHEN; CDR2 reads SYDVKM. V dropped 8 bases and J dropped 3; count of bases not matched to a gene: 10. This CDR3 spans 14 amino acids. The CDR3 DNA reads TGTGCCAGCGCCCTTAACGGGGGGTACTACGAGCAGTACTTC. Translating gives CASALNGGYYEQYF.

The chain has TRBV28 and TRBJ1-3; D is ambiguous. Trimming took 6 bases from V and 0 from J, leaving 15 bases between them. CDR3 size: 16 residues. Germline V gene sequence: CDR1 MDHEN, CDR2 SYDVKM. The CDR3 DNA is TGTGCCAGCAGGCCTTGGTCGGGGAGCTCTGGAAACACCATATATTTT. This encodes CASRPWSGSSGNTIYF.

The chain joins TRBV28 to TRBJ2-7; no clear D. The V end lost 4 bases, the J end lost 4 bases, and 11 bases lay between the germline ends. CDR1 is MDHEN and CDR2 is SYDVKM in the germline V gene. The CDR3 is 13 residues long. For the CDR3, the DNA is TGTGCCAGCAGTTCGCCCCCGCAGTACGAGCAGTACTTC. Protein product: CASSSPPQYEQYF.

The chain links TRBV28 to TRBJ1-5, with a possible D match to TRBD1 (5 bases). Trimming removed 6 bases at V and 7 bases at J, with 22 bases between. The germline gives CDR1 MDHEN, CDR2 SYDVKM. The CDR3 loop spans 16 amino acids. CDR3 nucleotides: TGTGCCAGCAGACCTACTGTCCGGCAGGGTGAACAGCCCCAGCATTTT. Amino acids: CASRPTVRQGEQPQHF.

The rearrangement joins TRBV5-1 to TRBJ2-5, with 7 bases fitting TRBD2. This CDR3 is built from 15 residues. The V and J ends lost 3 bases and 3 bases, in that order; junction bases with no gene match: 8. Per germline, CDR1 SGHRS and CDR2 YFSETQ. DNA for the CDR3: TGCGCCAGCAGCTGGGAGGGGTTGTCCAAAGAGACCCAGTACTTC. It specifies CASSWEGLSKETQYF.

This chain links TRBV7-9 with TRBJ1-6; perhaps TRBD1 as D (5 bases). The CDR3 is 14 amino acids. V was pared by 1 base and J by 10 bases, with 11 bases between. Germline V lookup: CDR1 SEHNR, CDR2 FQNEAQ (reference sequence). In DNA form, the CDR3 reads TGTGCCAGCAGCTTAGAAGGGGCTGGGTCACCCCTCCACTTT. It yields the protein CASSLEGAGSPLHF. Supplemented by reference TRBV7-9 and TRBJ1-6, the full variable domain reads DTGVSQNPRHKITKRGQNVTFRCDPISEHNRLYWYRQTLGQGPEFLTYFQNEAQLEKSRLLSDRFSAERPKGSFSTLEIQRTEQGDSAMYLCASSLEGAGSPLHFGNGTRLTVT.

In nucleotides, the CDR3 is TGTGCCAGCAGCGTATCCGGGACACAGAACACTGAAGCTTTCTTT. Amino acid sequence: CASSVSGTQNTEAFF. V is TRBV9 and J is TRBJ1-1, with D perhaps matching TRBD1 (6 bases). V lost 1 base, J lost 1 base, and 11 bases lay in between. CDR3 length: 15 residues. Germline V gene sequence: CDR1 SGDLS, CDR2 YYNGEE.

The gene calls are TRBV6-6 and TRBJ1-1, with unresolved D. Between the trimmed V and J ends, which lost 0 bases and 7 bases, there was a span of 6 bases. Germline V gene lookup returns CDR1 MNHNY and CDR2 SVGAGI (reference sequence). This CDR3 region has 12 residues. The CDR3 is CASSYSIVEAFF. In DNA, the CDR3 is TGTGCCAGCAGTTACTCGATAGTTGAAGCTTTCTTT.

This clone was observed a single time. This chain connects TRBV18 to TRBJ2-5; no definite D call. Trimming shortened V by 0 bases and J by 4 bases, and 12 bases separated the two germline ends. CDR3 length: 15 residues. CDR1 is KGHSH and CDR2 is LQKENI in the germline V gene. CDR3 protein: CASSPPSGSPETQYF. CDR3 coding DNA: TGTGCCAGCTCACCACCGTCCGGGTCGCCAGAGACCCAGTACTTC.

The gene calls are TRBV10-1 and TRBJ2-1, with D maybe TRBD2 (5 bases). Germline lookup yields CDR1 WNHNN and CDR2 SYGVQD (reference sequence). V lost 2 bases to trimming and J lost 8 bases, with 7 bases between them. This CDR3 region has 12 residues. The CDR3 sequence is CASSERTDEQFF. The CDR3 nucleotides are TGCGCCAGCAGTGAGAGGACTGATGAGCAGTTCTTC.

In regard to this clone: A junction end diverges from the germline sequence, so it may reflect a read error. The rearrangement joins TRBV7-3 to TRBJ2-3, with D maybe TRBD2 (6 bases). Germline V CDR1 and CDR2: SGHTA, FQGTGA. The CDR3 extends over 13 amino acids. CDR3 DNA sequence: TGTGCCAGCAGCCCTACGACCGGGACTGAGCTTTCTTTT. Amino acid sequence: CASSPTTGTELSF. The full variable domain, rest sourced from reference TRBV7-3 and TRBJ2-3, is GAGVSQTPSNKVTEKGKYVELRCDPISGHTALYWYRQSLGQGPEFLIYFQGTGAADDSGLPNDRFFAVRPEGSVSTLKIQRTERGDSAVYLCASSPTTGTELSFGPGTRLTVL.

This chain links TRBV4-1 with TRBJ1-5; 10 nucleotides match TRBD1. The CDR3 has 15 amino acids. V trimming: 4 bases; J trimming: 6 bases; junction bases outside the gene matches: 6. The germline gives CDR1 MGHRA, CDR2 YSYEKL. The CDR3 DNA follows: TGCGCCAGCAGCCTCGGGACAGGGGAGTTTCAGCCCCAGCATTTT. Encoded protein: CASSLGTGEFQPQHF.

This chain joins TRBV6-1 and TRBJ2-7; TRBD1 is a possible D gene (6 bases). CDR3 length: 13 residues. V shed 11 bases and J shed 2 bases, with 16 bases lying between them. In germline, CDR1 is MNHNS, CDR2 SASEGT. The CDR3 DNA follows: TGTGCCGGACGGACAGCCGGGGCCTACGAGCAGTACTTC. This sequence encodes CAGRTAGAYEQYF.

J is TRBJ2-7 and V is TRBV5-1; 8 nucleotides line up with TRBD1. Trimming at V came to 0 bases and at J to 1 base, leaving 6 bases not matched to a gene. Looked up from germline, CDR1 is SGHRS and CDR2 is YFSETQ. This CDR3 is built from 16 residues. The CDR3 DNA sequence: TGCGCCAGCAGCTTGGCCGGGGACAGGTCATCCTACGAGCAGTACTTC. It is translated as CASSLAGDRSSYEQYF.

Only a few counts were recorded for this clone. The rearrangement uses TRBV5-1 and TRBJ2-1; 8 nucleotides agree with TRBD1. Germline values: CDR1 SGHRS, CDR2 YFSETQ. The CDR3 length is 15 residues. The J segment lost 8 bases and the V segment lost 2 bases, leaving 9 bases of the junction unmatched. CDR3 DNA: TGCGCCAGCAGCTTCGCCGGACAGGGACCATATGAGCAGTTCTTC. Translating it yields CASSFAGQGPYEQFF.

In this sample, this clone turned up a few times. This chain joins TRBV7-2 and TRBJ2-5; 8 positions match TRBD2. After removal of 2 bases from V and 2 bases from J, the junction contained 4 bases not matched to a gene. Germline V gives CDR1 SGHTA, CDR2 FQGNSA. The CDR3 loop spans 15 amino acids. CDR3 loop: CASSLMTSDQETQYF. In nucleotides, the CDR3 is TGTGCCAGCAGCTTAATGACTAGCGATCAAGAGACCCAGTACTTC. Variable domain in full (rest from reference TRBV7-2 and TRBJ2-5): GAGVSQSPSNKVTEKGKDVELRCDPISGHTALYWYRQSLGQGLEFLIYFQGNSAPDKSGLPSDRFSAERTGGSVSTLTIQRTQQEDSAVYLCASSLMTSDQETQYFGPGTRLLVL.

The chain has TRBV6-6 and TRBJ2-5; 9 positions match TRBD2. This CDR3 has 15 amino acids. V shed 0 bases and J 4 bases; nucleotides not matched to a gene: 3. The germline V gene encodes CDR1 MNHNY and CDR2 SVGAGI (reference sequence). This chain's CDR3 is CASSYSGSGGETQYF. CDR3 in DNA: TGTGCCAGCAGTTACTCGGGTAGCGGGGGAGAGACCCAGTACTTC.

The chain employs TRBV5-1 and TRBJ2-5; 7 positions agree with TRBD2. V dropped 3 bases and J dropped 2; count of bases not matched to a gene: 7. Germline V gives CDR1 SGHRS, CDR2 YFSETQ. This CDR3 has 15 residues. The CDR3 protein is CASSYNPGGQETQYF. The DNA of the CDR3 is TGCGCCAGCAGCTACAATCCGGGAGGACAAGAGACCCAGTACTTC. Variable domain in full (rest from reference TRBV5-1 and TRBJ2-5): KAGVTQTPRYLIKTRGQQVTLSCSPISGHRSVSWYQQTPGQGLQFLFEYFSETQRNKGNFPGRFSGRQFSNSRSEMNVSTLELGDSALYLCASSYNPGGQETQYFGPGTRLLVL.

The CDR3: CASSLDPGMGQPQHF. CDR3 sequence (DNA): TGCGCCAGCAGCTTGGATCCAGGGATGGGACAGCCCCAGCATTTT. The chain employs TRBV5-1 and TRBJ1-5, with D maybe TRBD1 (5 bases). Germline CDR1 reads SGHRS; CDR2 reads YFSETQ. The CDR3 has 15 residues. Between the trimmed V and J ends, which lost 0 bases and 7 bases, there was a span of 14 bases.